One and the same sample provided the 28 T cell receptor beta chains below, sequenced in a study of T cells and Merkel cell carcinoma outcomes. The data were produced by immunoSEQ multiplex PCR, yet TCRdb's version contains in-frame clones alone and is incomplete. The sample carries roughly 5,800 clones, roughly 80% recorded once. Material for sequencing was tumor tissue from Merkel cell carcinoma. Every receptor here comes from a human donor with Merkel cell carcinoma.

This clone showed up just once. The J gene is TRBJ1-1, the V gene TRBV6-4; no reliable D call. Germline V gene sequence: CDR1 MRHNA, CDR2 SNTAGT. The CDR3 extends over 13 amino acids. The ends were cut back, 6 bases at V and 3 bases at J, with 11 bases in the middle. DNA of the CDR3: TGTGCCAGCAGGCGAGGAACGGACACTGAAGCTTTCTTT. As protein: CASRRGTDTEAFF.

The V call is TRBV7-8, the J call TRBJ2-1; 10 nucleotides agree with TRBD1. Trimming at V came to 4 bases and at J to 7 bases, leaving 13 bases not matched to a gene. Germline V CDR1 and CDR2: SGHVS, FQNEAQ. The CDR3 has 17 amino acids. The CDR3 is CASSSNPAGTGENEQFF. For the CDR3, the DNA is TGTGCCAGCAGCTCGAACCCCGCCGGGACAGGGGAAAATGAGCAGTTCTTC.

This chain connects TRBV28 to TRBJ1-2; TRBD1 matches 7 bases. This CDR3 is 15 amino acids long. Germline V gives CDR1 MDHEN, CDR2 SYDVKM. After removal of 5 bases from V and 4 bases from J, the junction contained 10 bases not matched to a gene. CDR3 DNA: TGTGCCAGCAGTCCCGCTCACAGGGGAGGCTATGGCTACACCTTC. It yields the protein CASSPAHRGGYGYTF.

With regard to this clone: A junction boundary mismatches the germline segment, possibly from a read error. The chain has TRBV2 and TRBJ1-3, with D perhaps TRBD1 (6 bases). This CDR3 has 14 residues. From germline, CDR1 is SNHLY and CDR2 FYNNEI. The CDR3 DNA reads TGTGCCAACAGTGAAGGGACACCTGGAAACACCATATATTTT. Its translation is CANSEGTPGNTIYF.

This clone was seen a few times. The rearrangement links TRBV10-2 to TRBJ1-4; TRBD1 aligns across 11 bases. The CDR3 extends over 16 amino acids. Germline CDR1 WSHSY, CDR2 SAAADI. V shed 6 bases, J shed 0 bases, and the junction held 3 bases outside the gene matches. Here the CDR3 reads CASRGQGATTNEKLFF. The CDR3, as DNA: TGCGCCAGCAGAGGACAGGGGGCGACAACTAATGAAAAACTGTTTTTT.

V gene TRBV27 combines with J gene TRBJ2-6; 7 bases match TRBD2. The germline gives CDR1 MNHEY, CDR2 SMNVEV (reference sequence). Trimming took 3 bases from V and 2 from J; bases not matched to a gene: 7. This CDR3 region has 17 residues. Here the CDR3 DNA reads TGTGCCAGCAGTTTTGATCTTCTAGCGGCTGGGGCCAACGTCCTGACTTTC. The encoded protein is CASSFDLLAAGANVLTF. The full variable domain, in which reference TRBV27 and TRBJ2-6 provide the parts outside the CDR3, is EAQVTQNPRYLITVTGKKLTVTCSQNMNHEYMSWYRQDPGLGLRQIYYSMNVEVTDKGDVPEGYKVSRKEKRNFPLILESPSPNQTSLYFCASSFDLLAAGANVLTFGAGSRLTVL.

The V call is TRBV15, the J call TRBJ1-2; D is unclear. The CDR3 has 12 residues. From germline, CDR1 is LNHNV and CDR2 YYDKDF (reference sequence). V shed 0 bases and J shed 8 bases, with 7 bases lying between them. CDR3 amino acids: CATSRDSGGYTF. The DNA of the CDR3 is TGTGCCACCAGCAGAGATAGCGGCGGCTACACCTTC.

The V gene is TRBV5-1, the J gene TRBJ2-1; 9 bases line up with TRBD2. Germline V CDR1 and CDR2: SGHRS, YFSETQ. CDR3 size: 16 residues. The V and J ends lost 5 bases and 9 bases, in that order; junction bases with no gene match: 15. The DNA of the CDR3 is TGCGCCAGCAGTCCGGCCACTAGCGGGTACGCAAGTGAGCAGTTCTTC. It specifies CASSPATSGYASEQFF.

A single count supports this clone. Because the CDR3's place on the DNA is in doubt, the DNA is left out and the CDR3 is given as listed by TCRdb. This chain joins TRBV27 and TRBJ2-3; no check of the table's D call, TRBD2, against the DNA was made. Germline V gives CDR1 MNHEY, CDR2 SMNVEV (reference sequence). The CDR3 numbers 17 amino acids, ends counted. CDR3 loop: CASSSSTSGYSTDTQYF.

The chain has TRBV19 and TRBJ2-5, with 12 bases identical to TRBD1. CDR3 size: 15 residues. V shed 6 bases, J shed 7 bases, and the junction held 9 bases outside the gene matches. Germline lookup yields CDR1 LNHDA and CDR2 SQIVND (reference sequence). The CDR3 protein is CASSNGTGGFGTQYF. Here the CDR3 DNA reads TGTGCCAGTAGCAACGGGACAGGGGGCTTTGGGACCCAGTACTTC.

The rearrangement links TRBV6-1 to TRBJ1-1, with no clear D. V dropped 8 bases and J dropped 3 bases, with 10 bases sitting between them. CDR3 length equals 12 residues. Germline CDR1 MNHNS, CDR2 SASEGT. CDR3 DNA: TGTGCCAGCGCCGGGCGGTACACTGAAGCTTTCTTT. Translating gives CASAGRYTEAFF.

J is TRBJ2-5 and V is TRBV7-9; the D gene is possibly TRBD1 (6 bases). V dropped 1 base and J dropped 2 bases, with 14 bases sitting between them. Germline V CDR1 and CDR2: SEHNR, FQNEAQ (reference sequence). This CDR3 comprises 16 residues. Here the CDR3 DNA reads TGTGCCAGCAGCTTAGTTATCGGGACACTACAAGAGACCCAGTACTTC. It yields the protein CASSLVIGTLQETQYF.

The CDR3 sequence: CASKEGGRAADTQYF. The CDR3 nucleotides read TGTGCCAGTAAGGAAGGTGGGAGAGCGGCAGATACGCAGTATTTT. This chain joins TRBV19 and TRBJ2-3, with a tentative D call TRBD2 (5 bases). The CDR3 covers 15 residues. Trimming pared 7 bases from V and 4 bases from J, leaving 18 bases between. The germline gives CDR1 LNHDA, CDR2 SQIVND (reference sequence).

The rearrangement uses TRBV7-6 and TRBJ1-3; D gene ambiguous. This CDR3 has 12 amino acids. Trimming took 5 bases from V and 4 from J, leaving 6 bases between them. Germline V lookup: CDR1 SGHVS, CDR2 FNYEAQ. The CDR3 reads CASSPTGNTIYF. As DNA, the CDR3 is TGTGCCAGCAGCCCTACAGGAAACACCATATATTTT.

This clone was observed a few times. V and J are TRBV11-2 and TRBJ1-2; 8 nucleotides align to TRBD1. V lost 6 bases and J lost 8; bases outside the gene matches: 5. Per germline, CDR1 SGHAT and CDR2 FQNNGV. The CDR3 consists of 12 residues. In nucleotides, the CDR3 is TGTGCCAGCAGTGGAGGACAGGGCGGCTACACCTTC. Residues: CASSGGQGGYTF.

The rearrangement links TRBV29-1 to TRBJ2-1; 14 bases align to TRBD2. With 5 bases clipped from V and 8 bases from J, the junction kept 14 bases outside the gene matches. Germline loops: CDR1 SQVTM, CDR2 ANQGSEA. This CDR3 comprises 17 residues. This chain's CDR3 is CSVIGDMGLAGVDEQFF. CDR3 in DNA: TGCAGCGTTATCGGGGATATGGGACTAGCGGGAGTTGATGAGCAGTTCTTC.

The chain recombines TRBV7-8 with TRBJ2-3; 8 nucleotides line up with TRBD2. Germline values: CDR1 SGHVS, CDR2 FQNEAQ. V shed 7 bases and J 2 bases; nucleotides not matched to a gene: 11. This CDR3 contains 16 residues. The CDR3 nucleotides are TGTGCCAGCATCAGCGGGAGAGGCGGCTTCACAGATACGCAGTATTTT. It specifies CASISGRGGFTDTQYF.

The J gene is TRBJ2-7, the V gene TRBV28, with D tentatively TRBD1 or TRBD2 (5 bases each). The CDR3 covers 14 residues. Per the germline V gene, CDR1 is MDHEN and CDR2 is SYDVKM. Trimming cost V 3 bases and J 3 bases, with 12 bases left between them. CDR3 coding DNA: TGTGCCAGCAGTTTGACCGGGGCCAACTACGAGCAGTACTTC. Its translation: CASSLTGANYEQYF.

The rearrangement joins TRBV5-1 to TRBJ2-3; 7 nucleotides line up with TRBD2. Trimming took 5 bases from V and 1 from J; bases not matched to a gene: 4. Germline V gene data show CDR1 as SGHRS and CDR2 as YFSETQ. The CDR3 runs 14 residues. The CDR3 spells CASRGGRGTDTQYF. CDR3 bases: TGCGCCAGCAGGGGCGGGAGAGGCACAGATACGCAGTATTTT.

On this clone itself: This clone may be a read error of a much larger clone one base away. Other nucleotide sequences in the sample specify the same CDR3. The chain combines TRBV28 with TRBJ1-4; no firm D call. The germline gives CDR1 MDHEN, CDR2 SYDVKM. The CDR3 spans 12 residues. As DNA, the CDR3 is TGTGCCAGCAGTTCAAGCGATGAAAAATTGTTTTTT. Amino acids: CASSSSDEKLFF.

V and J are TRBV5-1 and TRBJ2-1, with 7 bases matching TRBD2. Germline V gene lookup returns CDR1 SGHRS and CDR2 YFSETQ. The junction had 6 bases not matched to a gene; V was cut back by 4 bases and J by 5 bases. The CDR3 has 14 amino acids. The CDR3 spells CASSGGGLNNEQFF. CDR3 nucleotides: TGCGCCAGCAGCGGGGGAGGGCTAAACAATGAGCAGTTCTTC.

This chain links TRBV7-9 with TRBJ2-3; 13 nucleotides align to TRBD2. Losses at the gene ends were 3 bases for V and 2 bases for J; bases not matched to a gene: 5. Germline V gene lookup returns CDR1 SEHNR and CDR2 FQNEAQ (reference sequence). The CDR3 loop spans 17 amino acids. CDR3 sequence: CASSFGTSGAPTDTQYF. As DNA, the CDR3 is TGTGCCAGCAGCTTTGGGACTAGCGGGGCCCCCACAGATACGCAGTATTTT.

This clone showed up just a few times. The chain recombines TRBV4-1 with TRBJ2-7, with D hard to call. Deletions cut 2 bases from V and 2 bases from J, with 13 bases between. The germline V gene encodes CDR1 MGHRA and CDR2 YSYEKL. The CDR3 has 15 residues. CDR3 in amino acids: CASSQRAANTYEQYF. CDR3 DNA sequence: TGCGCCAGCAGCCAACGGGCAGCTAACACCTACGAGCAGTACTTC.

The J gene is TRBJ2-5, the V gene TRBV18, with D possibly TRBD1 on 5 matching bases. The germline CDR1 and CDR2 sequences are KGHSH and LQKENI. Trimming took off 6 bases at V and 2 bases at J, with 10 bases between the two ends. The CDR3 is 13 residues long. The CDR3 here is CASSLTEQETQYF. CDR3 bases: TGTGCCAGCTCCTTGACAGAACAAGAGACCCAGTACTTC. Supplemented by reference TRBV18 and TRBJ2-5, the full variable domain reads NAGVMQNPRHLVRRRGQEARLRCSPMKGHSHVYWYRQLPEEGLKFMVYLQKENIIDESGMPKERFSAEFPKEGPSILRIQQVVRGDSAAYFCASSLTEQETQYFGPGTRLLVL.

J is TRBJ1-2 and V is TRBV27, with 8 positions matching TRBD1. This CDR3 is 14 amino acids long. Germline CDR1 is MNHEY and CDR2 is SMNVEV (reference sequence). V shed 5 bases, J shed 4 bases, and the junction held 6 bases outside the gene matches. The CDR3 DNA sequence: TGTGCCAGCAGTCCCCAGGACAGGGTCTATGGCTACACCTTC. This gives the protein CASSPQDRVYGYTF.

The V gene is TRBV27, the J gene TRBJ2-7; D is perhaps TRBD2 (6 bases). Trimming left V 5 bases short and J 6 bases short, with 20 bases between. The length of the CDR3 is 15 residues. CDR1 MNHEY and CDR2 SMNVEV come from the germline V gene (reference sequence). The CDR3 sequence is CASSPSFGSLGEQYF. The CDR3 DNA follows: TGTGCCAGCAGTCCGAGTTTCGGGAGCCTCGGCGAGCAGTACTTC.

This clone has only a few counts. DNA of the CDR3: TGTGCCAGCAGCTTTACCAGCTACAATGAGCAGTTCTTC. Amino acid sequence: CASSFTSYNEQFF. This chain joins TRBV7-9 and TRBJ2-1; D not certain. The CDR3 consists of 13 residues. CDR1 is SEHNR, CDR2 FQNEAQ, per germline (reference sequence). Trimming shortened V by 3 bases and J by 3 bases, and 6 bases separated the two germline ends.

The chain recombines TRBV5-1 with TRBJ2-1; tentatively, D is TRBD2 (5 bases). Germline V gene sequence: CDR1 SGHRS, CDR2 YFSETQ. Trimming removed 4 bases at V and 9 bases at J, with 23 bases between. The CDR3 consists of 16 residues. CDR3 DNA: TGCGCCAGCAGCCTTGAGAGGCTCCGCCCCGAGGGTGAGCAGTTCTTC. Translating gives CASSLERLRPEGEQFF.